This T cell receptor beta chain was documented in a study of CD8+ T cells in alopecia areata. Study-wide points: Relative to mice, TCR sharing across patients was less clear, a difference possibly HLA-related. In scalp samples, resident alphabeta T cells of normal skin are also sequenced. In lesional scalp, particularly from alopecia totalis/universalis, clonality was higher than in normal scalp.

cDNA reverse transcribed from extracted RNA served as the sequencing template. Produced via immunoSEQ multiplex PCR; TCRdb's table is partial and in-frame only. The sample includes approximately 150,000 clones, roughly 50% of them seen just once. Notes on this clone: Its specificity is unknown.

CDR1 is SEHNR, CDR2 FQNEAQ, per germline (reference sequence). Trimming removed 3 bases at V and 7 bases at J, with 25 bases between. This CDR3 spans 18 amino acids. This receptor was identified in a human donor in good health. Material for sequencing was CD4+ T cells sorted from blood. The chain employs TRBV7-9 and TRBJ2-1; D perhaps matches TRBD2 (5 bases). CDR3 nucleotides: TGTGCCAGCAGCTTTCCCACGATCCGAAAGGACTCCCAGAATGAGCAGTTCTTC. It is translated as CASSFPTIRKDSQNEQFF. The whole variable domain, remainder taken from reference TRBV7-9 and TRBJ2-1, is DTGVSQNPRHKITKRGQNVTFRCDPISEHNRLYWYRQTLGQGPEFLTYFQNEAQLEKSRLLSDRFSAERPKGSFSTLEIQRTEQGDSAMYLCASSFPTIRKDSQNEQFFGPGTRLTVL.